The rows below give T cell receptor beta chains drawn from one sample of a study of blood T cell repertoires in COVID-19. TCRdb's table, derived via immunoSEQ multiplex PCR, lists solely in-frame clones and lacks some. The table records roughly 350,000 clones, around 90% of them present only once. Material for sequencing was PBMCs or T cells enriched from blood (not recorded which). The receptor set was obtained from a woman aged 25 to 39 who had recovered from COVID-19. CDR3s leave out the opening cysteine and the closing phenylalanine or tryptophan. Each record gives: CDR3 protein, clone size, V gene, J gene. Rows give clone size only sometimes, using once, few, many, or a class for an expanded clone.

ASSRRGWSTDTQY	-	TRBV28	TRBJ2-3
ASSDGLDNEQF	-	TRBV28	TRBJ2-1
ASSLGTGTGEQF	once	TRBV5-5	TRBJ2-1
ASSPLQYNNEQF	-	TRBV27	TRBJ2-1
ASSQVVGGNNEQF	-	TRBV4-3	TRBJ2-1
ASSLSHRLPQH	-	TRBV27	TRBJ1-5
ASSPTGTYGYT	-	TRBV5-6	TRBJ1-2
ASSFLGQIGEQF	-	TRBV27	TRBJ2-1
ASSLYGGANTGELF	-	TRBV5-4	TRBJ2-2
ATSQASSYNEQF	-	TRBV24-1	TRBJ2-1
ASSQKGGVDEQF	-	TRBV18	TRBJ2-1
ASSMMSGKGGHRNQPQH	-	TRBV19	TRBJ1-5
ASSIRGKSNQPQH	-	TRBV19	TRBJ1-5
ASSSLAGGRRSTDTQY	-	TRBV7-2	TRBJ2-3
ASQVRGDGELF	-	TRBV11-2	TRBJ2-2
ASSHLSSAGNTIY	-	TRBV3-1/TRBV3-2	TRBJ1-3
ASSRDRGLDSYSYEQY	-	TRBV5-6	TRBJ2-7
ASSQPGQAYYEQY	-	TRBV4-1	TRBJ2-7
ASKTDPSGTEAF	-	TRBV19	TRBJ1-1
ASSQGGPYGYT	once	TRBV3-1/TRBV3-2	TRBJ1-2
ASSIDLSTEQY	-	TRBV19	TRBJ2-7
ASSSLTSNSPLH	few	TRBV3-1/TRBV3-2	TRBJ1-6